These 5 T cell receptor beta chains came from one sample sequenced in a study of Graves' ophthalmopathy and Graves' hyperthyroidism. Scientists amplified the TCR beta CDR3 regions from RNA transcripts. First-round RT-PCR used HTBI primers; second-round multiplex PCR followed. MiXCR, run by TCRdb on the multiplex PCR reads, gives a single entry per CDR3 protein. The sample consists of 450,000 or so distinct CDR3 sequences, around an eighth of them appearing once. The source material was blood. These receptor sequences come from a woman aged 25 to 39 with Graves' ophthalmopathy.

The sample holds many counts of this clonotype. The chain carries TRBV6-8 and TRBJ2-7; D not resolved. Germline CDR1 reads MNHGY; CDR2 reads SAAAGT. The CDR3 is 17 residues long. Trimming stripped 2 bases from V and 0 bases from J, with 17 bases between. The CDR3 region has the DNA TGTGCCAGCAGTTACCCGCCTGGTGCAGAGAGCTCCTACGAGCAGTACTTC. It is translated as CASSYPPGAESSYEQYF.

This clonotype was seen ten or more times. This rearrangement joins TRBV27 to TRBJ2-7; TRBD2 might be the D (5 bases). With 6 bases removed from V and 0 bases from J, the gap between germline ends came to 12 bases. CDR1 is MNHEY and CDR2 is SMNVEV in the germline V gene (reference sequence). This CDR3 is built from 14 residues. DNA of the CDR3: TGTGCCAGCAGACCAGGCACTAGCTCCTACGAGCAGTACTTC. It translates to CASRPGTSSYEQYF.

The V call is TRBV4-1, the J call TRBJ2-7; 11 nucleotides line up with TRBD2. This CDR3 spans 13 amino acids. CDR1 and CDR2 from the germline V gene are MGHRA and YSYEKL. With V trimmed by 4 bases and J by 7 bases, 3 bases remained unmatched. The CDR3 here is CASSLAGGWEQYF. As DNA, the CDR3 is TGCGCCAGCAGCCTAGCGGGGGGGTGGGAGCAGTACTTC.

The sample holds a few counts of this clonotype. V usage is TRBV27 and J usage is TRBJ1-1, with 9 bases identical to TRBD1. CDR1 is MNHEY, CDR2 SMNVEV, per germline (reference sequence). This CDR3 region has 17 residues. The V gene end was trimmed by 1 base and the J gene end by 6 bases; junction bases not matched to a gene: 12. In DNA, the CDR3 is TGTGCCAGCAGTTTATTGGACAGGGGAGGGGGAAGCGCTGAAGCTTTCTTT. It encodes CASSLLDRGGGSAEAFF.

This clonotype was detected many times. The J gene is TRBJ1-5, the V gene TRBV12-3 or TRBV12-4; D might be TRBD1 (6 bases). V lost 6 bases and J lost 7, with 13 bases in between. CDR3 length: 13 residues. The chain's CDR3 is CASSLTGRQPQHF. The CDR3, as DNA: TGTGCCAGCAGCCTGACAGGAAGACAGCCCCAGCATTTT.